The 20 T cell receptor beta chains presented below share a single source sample, sequenced in a study of cytomegalovirus exposure and HLA in healthy donors. Only in-frame clones appear in the TCRdb table, and some are missing; sequencing was by immunoSEQ multiplex PCR. This sample yields some 170,000 clones, of which 87% are seen a single time; roughly 1.5% belongs to the top ten. Sample: PBMCs. The receptors stem from a woman aged 25 to 39 in good health and CMV-seronegative.

As DNA, the CDR3 is TGCGCCAGCAGCCAAACCTCAGTAGGACAGAACACCCCCTTAGCATTCTACGAGCAGTACTTC. It is translated as CASSQTSVGQNTPLAFYEQYF. The chain combines TRBV4-1 with TRBJ2-7; perhaps TRBD1 as D (6 bases). Looked up from germline, CDR1 is MGHRA and CDR2 is YSYEKL. The CDR3 covers 21 residues. With 2 bases removed from V and 3 bases from J, the gap between germline ends came to 32 bases.

The V and J genes are TRBV7-2 and TRBJ1-5; 7 bases match TRBD1. This CDR3 is 15 amino acids long. Germline V gene sequence: CDR1 SGHTA, CDR2 FQGNSA. After removal of 2 bases from V and 3 bases from J, the junction contained 4 bases not matched to a gene. The CDR3 loop reads CASSLQGVFNQPQHF. DNA of the CDR3: TGTGCCAGCAGCTTACAGGGGGTATTCAATCAGCCCCAGCATTTT.

The CDR3 loop reads CASRSGTGTFF. CDR3 in DNA: TGTGCCAGTAGATCCGGGACAGGGACTTTCTTT. The V gene is TRBV19, the J gene TRBJ1-1, with 9 nucleotides matching TRBD1. Germline V gives CDR1 LNHDA, CDR2 SQIVND (reference sequence). V lost 6 bases to trimming and J lost 12 bases; unmatched junction nucleotides: 5. This CDR3 is 11 amino acids long.

The rearrangement links TRBV2 to TRBJ1-1; D remains unclear. The germline V gene encodes CDR1 SNHLY and CDR2 FYNNEI. Trimming stripped 6 bases from V and 4 bases from J, with 9 bases between. The CDR3 has 12 residues. The CDR3 spells CASRGRVTEAFF. The CDR3 DNA follows: TGTGCCAGCAGGGGGAGGGTCACTGAAGCTTTCTTT.

This chain joins TRBV27 and TRBJ2-3; 16 positions agree with TRBD2. V lost 3 bases and J lost 6; bases outside the gene matches: 9. The germline gives CDR1 MNHEY, CDR2 SMNVEV (reference sequence). CDR3 length: 18 amino acids. CDR3 DNA sequence: TGTGCCAGCAGTTTGGGACTAGCGGGGGGGCCGGTGGCGGATACGCAGTATTTT. It specifies CASSLGLAGGPVADTQYF.

The chain is built from TRBV2 and TRBJ2-2; TRBD1 aligns across 8 bases. Germline trimming cut 6 bases from V and 2 bases from J; bases unmatched to any gene: 5. CDR1 SNHLY and CDR2 FYNNEI come from the germline V gene. The CDR3 is 15 residues long. CDR3 nucleotides: TGTGCCAGCAGGGCAGGGGGCCCAAACACCGGGGAGCTGTTTTTT. The encoded protein is CASRAGGPNTGELFF.

The V and J genes are TRBV15 and TRBJ1-5; 8 bases fit TRBD1. CDR1 is LNHNV, CDR2 YYDKDF, per germline (reference sequence). The CDR3 runs 15 residues. The V and J ends lost 1 base and 4 bases, in that order; junction bases with no gene match: 3. CDR3 sequence reads: CATSRVRTGNQPQHF. For the CDR3, the DNA is TGTGCCACCAGCAGAGTTCGGACAGGGAATCAGCCCCAGCATTTT.

The gene calls are TRBV4-1 and TRBJ1-2; the D gene is possibly TRBD1 (5 bases). Trimming stripped 0 bases from V and 7 bases from J, with 24 bases between. The CDR3 runs to 18 residues. Germline V gene data show CDR1 as MGHRA and CDR2 as YSYEKL. The CDR3 region has the DNA TGCGCCAGCAGCCAAGATGGGGGGTATGCCAAAAGAGGGGCTGGCTACACCTTC. Translation: CASSQDGGYAKRGAGYTF.

V usage is TRBV7-9 and J usage is TRBJ1-1; a weak D match, TRBD1 (5 bases). The CDR3 is 16 residues long. The germline CDR1 and CDR2 sequences are SEHNR and FQNEAQ (reference sequence). V shed 1 base and J shed 5 bases, with 17 bases lying between them. The CDR3 nucleotides are TGTGCCAGCAGCTTAGTTGGGCAGGGTACGAAGACTGAAGCTTTCTTT. Its translation is CASSLVGQGTKTEAFF.

The chain combines TRBV19 with TRBJ1-1, with no clear D. The CDR3 is 11 amino acids. Germline V gene data show CDR1 as LNHDA and CDR2 as SQIVND (reference sequence). The V and J ends lost 7 bases and 10 bases respectively, with 13 bases between them. The CDR3 coding sequence is TGTGCCAGTATCCCCGACCGGGGAGCTTTCTTT. This codes for CASIPDRGAFF.

The chain joins TRBV15 to TRBJ2-7, with a weak D call TRBD1 (5 bases). CDR1 LNHNV and CDR2 YYDKDF come from the germline V gene (reference sequence). V dropped 3 bases and J dropped 2 bases, with 11 bases sitting between them. There are 14 residues in the CDR3. CDR3 protein: CATSSVTAPYEQYF. The CDR3 bases are TGTGCCACCAGCAGTGTGACAGCGCCCTACGAGCAGTACTTC.

Written as DNA, the CDR3 is TGTGCCAGCTCACCAAGTGATACAAGAGAGCAGTTCTTC. It specifies CASSPSDTREQFF. The chain links TRBV18 to TRBJ2-1; D uncertain. V was clipped by 2 bases and J by 10 bases, with 12 bases between them. CDR3 length equals 13 residues. Germline V gene sequence: CDR1 KGHSH, CDR2 LQKENI.

This chain joins TRBV4-1 and TRBJ1-1, with D possibly matching TRBD1 (6 bases). Germline assignment: CDR1 MGHRA and CDR2 YSYEKL. This CDR3 comprises 15 residues. V was cut by 4 bases and J by 0 bases, with 12 bases left in between. The CDR3 loop reads CASSPGQFMNTEAFF. CDR3 nucleotide sequence: TGCGCCAGCAGCCCCGGACAGTTCATGAACACTGAAGCTTTCTTT.

Only a few counts were recorded for this clone. This chain connects TRBV19 to TRBJ1-6; 7 bases are shared with TRBD1. This CDR3 is built from 16 residues. The germline V gene encodes CDR1 LNHDA and CDR2 SQIVND (reference sequence). The V and J ends lost 7 bases and 0 bases, in that order; junction bases with no gene match: 6. The CDR3 here is CASTSQGNSYNSPLHF. The CDR3 DNA reads TGTGCCAGTACCTCACAGGGGAACTCCTATAATTCACCCCTCCACTTT.

The rearrangement uses TRBV4-2 and TRBJ2-2; perhaps TRBD1 as D (5 bases). Germline loops: CDR1 LGHNA, CDR2 YNFKEQ. The CDR3 runs to 15 residues. Trimming removed 5 bases from V and 1 base from J, with 11 bases in between. CDR3 amino acids: CASSSSDRNTGELFF. The CDR3 DNA is TGTGCCAGCAGCTCATCTGACAGGAACACCGGGGAGCTGTTTTTT.

The chain links TRBV29-1 to TRBJ2-7, with TRBD1 matching 7 bases. This CDR3 has 13 residues. V trimming: 8 bases; J trimming: 0 bases; junction bases outside the gene matches: 7. The germline CDR1 and CDR2 sequences are SQVTM and ANQGSEA. CDR3: CSFLRDSSYEQYF. The CDR3, as DNA: TGCAGCTTCCTCCGGGACAGCTCCTACGAGCAGTACTTC.

The chain uses TRBV30 and TRBJ1-6; D is uncertain. The CDR3 has 13 amino acids. Per the germline V gene, CDR1 is GTSNPN and CDR2 is SVGIG (reference sequence). V shed 4 bases and J shed 13 bases, with 17 bases lying between them. DNA for the CDR3: TGTGCCTGGAATAACTCCCCGGGGAACCCCCTCCACTTT. This translates into CAWNNSPGNPLHF.

V usage is TRBV7-2 and J usage is TRBJ2-2; possible D gene TRBD2, 6 bases. The CDR3 spans 14 residues. Between the trimmed V and J ends, which lost 1 base and 6 bases, there was a span of 9 bases. Germline V CDR1 and CDR2: SGHTA, FQGNSA. CDR3 region: CASSLVGGPGELFF. The CDR3 coding sequence is TGTGCCAGCAGCTTAGTGGGAGGTCCCGGGGAGCTGTTTTTT. The complete variable domain, with remaining parts taken from reference TRBV7-2 and TRBJ2-2, reads GAGVSQSPSNKVTEKGKDVELRCDPISGHTALYWYRQSLGQGLEFLIYFQGNSAPDKSGLPSDRFSAERTGGSVSTLTIQRTQQEDSAVYLCASSLVGGPGELFFGEGSRLTVL.

The CDR3 nucleotides are TGTGCCAGCAGCGTACTAGCGGGGGGGCTAGGGGAGACCCAGTACTTC. Protein product: CASSVLAGGLGETQYF. The genes are TRBV9 and TRBJ2-5; 12 bases line up with TRBD2. This CDR3 has 16 residues. V shed 1 base and J 5 bases; nucleotides not matched to a gene: 6. From germline, CDR1 is SGDLS and CDR2 YYNGEE.

V usage is TRBV27 and J usage is TRBJ1-6, with 7 bases lining up with TRBD1. J was trimmed by 10 bases and V by 3 bases; bases with no gene match: 9. Per the germline V gene, CDR1 is MNHEY and CDR2 is SMNVEV (reference sequence). The CDR3 sequence is 15 residues long. The CDR3 region is CASSLGAGGLSPLHF. In nucleotides, the CDR3 is TGTGCCAGCAGTTTGGGGGCAGGGGGTCTGTCACCCCTCCACTTT.